Listed here are 8 T cell receptor beta chains from one sample, sequenced in a study of neurological immune-mediated disorders. Via MiXCR, TCRdb re-called the 5' RACE reads, giving one row per CDR3 protein. This table holds about 27,000 distinct CDR3 sequences, roughly 21% found once. Specimen: PBMCs. All receptors derive from a woman in her fifties or sixties in good health.

This clonotype was counted ten times or more. V gene TRBV24-1 combines with J gene TRBJ2-1, with D hard to call. The CDR3 totals 11 residues. The V gene's germline CDR1 is KGHDR and CDR2 SFDVKD. The ends were cut back, 9 bases at V and 4 bases at J, with 6 bases in the middle. The CDR3 loop reads CATERYNEQFF. The CDR3 nucleotides read TGTGCCACCGAACGATACAATGAGCAGTTCTTC.

The chain has TRBV24-1 and TRBJ2-2; TRBD1 matches at 10 bases. Per germline, CDR1 KGHDR and CDR2 SFDVKD. V was pared by 3 bases and J by 15 bases, with 3 bases of the junction left unmatched. The CDR3 is made up of 12 amino acids. The CDR3 coding sequence is TGTGCCACCAGTGATGCCGGGACAGGGGTGTTTTTT. Amino acid sequence: CATSDAGTGVFF.

At least ten counts were recorded for this clonotype. The chain couples TRBV6-2 or TRBV6-3 to TRBJ2-1; the match to TRBD1 covers 9 bases. V shed 4 bases, J shed 4 bases, and the junction held 11 bases outside the gene matches. CDR3 length: 17 amino acids. Germline CDR1 and CDR2: MNHEY and SVGEGT. CDR3 protein: CASSFRLGQGSYNEQFF. Here the CDR3 DNA reads TGTGCCAGCAGTTTCCGACTCGGACAGGGGAGTTACAATGAGCAGTTCTTC.

This clonotype occurred a few times. The V call is TRBV6-1, the J call TRBJ2-5, with 8 bases that match TRBD1. J was trimmed by 0 bases and V by 6 bases; bases with no gene match: 6. Germline V lookup: CDR1 MNHNS, CDR2 SASEGT. This CDR3 has 15 amino acids. In DNA form, the CDR3 reads TGTGCCAGCAGCCTGACAGGGGTGTACCAAGAGACCCAGTACTTC. Encoded protein: CASSLTGVYQETQYF.

In DNA form, the CDR3 reads TGTGCCAGCAGCCCCCCGGGTTCGAGTTATGAGCAGTTCTTC. Its protein is CASSPPGSSYEQFF. The chain recombines TRBV7-9 with TRBJ2-1, with D unresolved. Trimming took off 5 bases at V and 8 bases at J, with 16 bases between the two ends. Germline CDR1 SEHNR, CDR2 FQNEAQ (reference sequence). This CDR3 spans 14 amino acids.

This clonotype was detected many times. The rearrangement links TRBV11-3 to TRBJ2-3, with TRBD1 matching over 8 bases. Germline CDR1 SGHNT, CDR2 YENEEA. The CDR3 consists of 16 residues. The trim removed 4 bases at V and 0 bases at J, leaving 6 bases unmatched. The CDR3 is CASSSGQGSSTDTQYF. The CDR3 DNA follows: TGTGCCAGCAGCTCTGGACAGGGCTCTAGCACAGATACGCAGTATTTT.

By frequency in the sample, this clonotype is medium-sized. The chain links TRBV6-5 to TRBJ2-7; 13 nucleotides agree with TRBD2. Germline V lookup: CDR1 MNHEY, CDR2 SVGAGI. This CDR3 comprises 13 residues. Unmatched junction bases numbered 1, after V lost 4 bases and J lost 7 bases. The CDR3: CASSSGLAGEQYF. The CDR3 region has the DNA TGTGCCAGCAGTTCGGGACTAGCGGGGGAGCAGTACTTC.

V gene TRBV7-9 combines with J gene TRBJ1-4; D is uncertain. V lost 2 bases and J 7 bases, leaving 8 bases between the germline ends. Per the germline V gene, CDR1 is SEHNR and CDR2 is FQNEAQ (reference sequence). The CDR3 totals 13 residues. The CDR3 DNA sequence: TGTGCCAGCAGCTTACCCCCGGCTGAAAAACTGTTTTTT. The encoded protein is CASSLPPAEKLFF. Full variable domain (remainder filled in from reference TRBV7-9 and TRBJ1-4): DTGVSQNPRHKITKRGQNVTFRCDPISEHNRLYWYRQTLGQGPEFLTYFQNEAQLEKSRLLSDRFSAERPKGSFSTLEIQRTEQGDSAMYLCASSLPPAEKLFFGSGTQLSVL.